A single sample is the source of the 21 T cell receptor beta chains below, sequenced in a study of blood T cell repertoires in COVID-19. Clones were read by immunoSEQ multiplex PCR, and TCRdb kept only the in-frame ones, dropping some. Of about 34,000 clones listed, about 75% are singletons. Sequencing was done on a sample of peripheral blood. Every receptor here comes from an elderly man with active or convalescent COVID-19.

This clone was detected only a few times. The chain employs TRBV28 and TRBJ2-2; 9 bases align to TRBD1. Germline assignment: CDR1 MDHEN and CDR2 SYDVKM. This CDR3 is 16 amino acids long. V lost 7 bases, J lost 12 bases, and 18 bases stayed unmatched. CDR3 sequence: CASKKPLGGTGNQLFF. The CDR3 nucleotides are TGTGCCAGCAAAAAACCTCTTGGCGGGACAGGGAATCAGCTGTTTTTT.

The V gene is TRBV9, the J gene TRBJ2-1; 8 bases map to TRBD2. Per germline, CDR1 SGDLS and CDR2 YYNGEE. CDR3 length equals 19 residues. V lost 3 bases, J lost 4 bases, and 18 bases stayed unmatched. The CDR3 DNA follows: TGTGCCAGCAGCGACAGCTATAGCGCTAGCGGGCGCCTTTACAATGAGCAGTTCTTC. Protein sequence: CASSDSYSASGRLYNEQFF.

The chain carries TRBV24-1 and TRBJ2-7; the D gene is possibly TRBD1 (6 bases). V lost 5 bases, J lost 2 bases, and 6 bases lay in between. Germline CDR1 is KGHDR and CDR2 is SFDVKD. The CDR3 totals 12 residues. CDR3 DNA: TGTGCCACCAGTGGGGACACCTACGAGCAGTACTTC. Encoded protein: CATSGDTYEQYF.

A single count supports this clone. The V call is TRBV29-1, the J call TRBJ2-3; weak D call: TRBD2 (5 bases). Between the trimmed V and J ends, which lost 5 bases and 0 bases, there was a span of 9 bases. Germline loops: CDR1 SQVTM, CDR2 ANQGSEA. This CDR3 contains 13 residues. The CDR3 loop reads CSVRRGSTDTQYF. The CDR3 DNA reads TGCAGCGTTCGCCGCGGGAGCACAGATACGCAGTATTTT.

In its sample, this clone was seen once. The J gene is TRBJ2-3, the V gene TRBV11-3, with 7 positions matching TRBD1. V shed 7 bases, J shed 2 bases, and the junction held 9 bases outside the gene matches. Per the germline V gene, CDR1 is SGHNT and CDR2 is YENEEA. The CDR3 loop spans 15 amino acids. CDR3 nucleotides: TGTGCCAGCACCGTGGGACAGACCTTCACAGATACGCAGTATTTT. Residues: CASTVGQTFTDTQYF.

The chain combines TRBV28 with TRBJ1-5, with D perhaps matching TRBD1 (6 bases). V was pared by 7 bases and J by 1 base, with 17 bases between. This CDR3 comprises 16 residues. Germline V gene data show CDR1 as MDHEN and CDR2 as SYDVKM. CDR3 sequence reads: CASTRRGAVSNQPQHF. The CDR3 region has the DNA TGTGCCAGCACCCGGCGGGGGGCGGTAAGCAATCAGCCCCAGCATTTT.

This chain connects TRBV28 to TRBJ2-7; 7 bases match TRBD2. Germline lookup yields CDR1 MDHEN and CDR2 SYDVKM. This CDR3 has 11 amino acids. The CDR3, as DNA: TGTGCAGTGGGGGGGGATGGCGAGCAGTACTTC. Protein: CAVGGDGEQYF.

This chain joins TRBV18 and TRBJ2-1, with 7 bases that match TRBD1. The V segment lost 4 bases and the J segment 14 bases; nucleotides outside the gene matches: 11. The CDR3 is 13 amino acids. CDR1 is KGHSH, CDR2 LQKENI, per germline. CDR3 nucleotides: TGTGCCAGCTCACTACTACAGGGGAGAGAGGAGTTCTTC. Protein product: CASSLLQGREEFF.

CDR3 nucleotides: TGCGCCAGCAGCTTGACGTCCCTAGCGGTCTCTGGGGCCAACGTCCTGACTTTC. Protein product: CASSLTSLAVSGANVLTF. The chain uses TRBV5-1 and TRBJ2-6; 7 nucleotides agree with TRBD2. The CDR3 sequence is 18 residues long. Germline CDR1 and CDR2: SGHRS and YFSETQ. With V trimmed by 1 base and J by 0 bases, 7 bases remained unmatched.

J is TRBJ2-1 and V is TRBV5-8, with 12 bases that match TRBD2. The CDR3 contains 17 residues. CDR1 SGHTS and CDR2 YDEGEE come from the germline V gene. Unmatched junction bases numbered 8, after V lost 6 bases and J lost 1 base. The CDR3 region has the DNA TGTGCCAGCACCCAATCTAGCGGGAGGGGTTCCTACAATGAGCAGTTCTTC. Its translation is CASTQSSGRGSYNEQFF.

This sequence joins TRBV29-1 and TRBJ2-3; 11 bases are a match to TRBD1. V trimming: 6 bases; J trimming: 6 bases; junction bases outside the gene matches: 8. This CDR3 has 14 amino acids. Germline V gives CDR1 SQVTM, CDR2 ANQGSEA. The CDR3 loop reads CSVGGQGVSDTQYF. The CDR3 DNA reads as TGCAGCGTGGGGGGACAGGGGGTTTCGGATACGCAGTATTTT.

The chain recombines TRBV18 with TRBJ1-1; 7 nucleotides line up with TRBD1. This CDR3 comprises 14 residues. V dropped 1 base and J dropped 3; count of bases not matched to a gene: 2. In germline, CDR1 is KGHSH, CDR2 LQKENI. The CDR3 nucleotides are TGTGCCAGCTCACCACAAGGACAGGACACTGAAGCTTTCTTT. The encoded protein is CASSPQGQDTEAFF.

This clone was seen only once. This sequence joins TRBV7-2 and TRBJ2-5, with 11 bases fitting TRBD2. Germline CDR1 and CDR2: SGHTA and FQGNSA. V shed 7 bases and J 4 bases; nucleotides not matched to a gene: 8. The length of the CDR3 is 15 residues. The CDR3 sequence: CASTIAGGPGETQYF. The CDR3 DNA sequence: TGTGCCAGCACCATAGCGGGAGGGCCCGGAGAGACCCAGTACTTC.

The chain joins TRBV3-1 (or the pseudogene TRBV3-2) to TRBJ2-1; 7 positions agree with TRBD1. The CDR3 extends over 15 amino acids. Germline V gene sequence: CDR1 LGHDT, CDR2 YNNKEL (reference sequence). Trimming at V came to 2 bases and at J to 5 bases, leaving 6 bases not matched to a gene. The CDR3 DNA reads TGTGCCAGCAGCCAACCCACCGGGACAGACAATGAGCAGTTCTTC. As protein: CASSQPTGTDNEQFF.

This chain uses TRBV5-1 with TRBJ1-1; possible D gene TRBD1, 6 bases. V was clipped by 4 bases and J by 5 bases, with 9 bases between them. This CDR3 spans 12 amino acids. The germline V gene has CDR1 SGHRS and CDR2 YFSETQ. The CDR3 protein is CASSIGGTEAFF. In DNA form, the CDR3 reads TGCGCCAGCAGCATAGGGGGTACTGAAGCTTTCTTT. The full variable domain, its missing parts supplied by reference TRBV5-1 and TRBJ1-1, is KAGVTQTPRYLIKTRGQQVTLSCSPISGHRSVSWYQQTPGQGLQFLFEYFSETQRNKGNFPGRFSGRQFSNSRSEMNVSTLELGDSALYLCASSIGGTEAFFGQGTRLTVV.

V gene TRBV6-5 combines with J gene TRBJ1-6; 9 positions match TRBD1. Germline values: CDR1 MNHEY, CDR2 SVGAGI. Losses at the gene ends were 5 bases for V and 8 bases for J; bases not matched to a gene: 7. The CDR3 runs to 15 residues. The CDR3 DNA reads as TGTGCCAGCAGTCCGACCGGGACAGGGTATTCACCCCTCCACTTT. Amino acid sequence: CASSPTGTGYSPLHF.

This clone occurred a few times. The gene calls are TRBV5-1 and TRBJ1-4; 9 bases line up with TRBD1. V lost 2 bases to trimming and J lost 3 bases; unmatched junction nucleotides: 5. The CDR3 totals 16 residues. In germline, CDR1 is SGHRS, CDR2 YFSETQ. The CDR3 is CASSFRTGASNEKLFF. For the CDR3, the DNA is TGCGCCAGCAGCTTTCGGACAGGGGCGTCTAATGAAAAACTGTTTTTT.

In this sample, this clone turned up once. The chain is built from TRBV5-6 and TRBJ1-6; D not certain. The CDR3 is 15 residues long. Trimming cost V 4 bases and J 2 bases, with 10 bases left between them. The germline gives CDR1 SGHDT, CDR2 YYEEEE. The CDR3 protein is CASSGGSAYNSPLHF. DNA of the CDR3: TGTGCCAGCAGCGGAGGGAGTGCCTATAATTCACCCCTCCACTTT.

This chain connects TRBV28 to TRBJ2-7; no definite D call. The CDR3 is 11 amino acids. Germline loops: CDR1 MDHEN, CDR2 SYDVKM. The V end lost 7 bases, the J end lost 3 bases, and 7 bases lay between the germline ends. CDR3 amino acids: CASMRNYEQYF. The CDR3, as DNA: TGTGCCAGCATGCGGAACTACGAGCAGTACTTC.

This clone was counted only a few times. V is TRBV7-6 and J is TRBJ2-2; D gene unclear. This CDR3 is built from 17 residues. The V gene lost 0 bases and the J gene lost 0 bases, with 11 bases spanning the gap. CDR1 and CDR2 from the germline V gene are SGHVS and FNYEAQ. CDR3 loop: CASSLAAGYTNTGELFF. The CDR3 coding sequence is TGTGCCAGCAGCTTAGCTGCAGGCTATACGAACACCGGGGAGCTGTTTTTT.

The chain links TRBV18 to TRBJ1-3, with D hard to call. Germline assignment: CDR1 KGHSH and CDR2 LQKENI. Between the trimmed V and J ends, which lost 0 bases and 0 bases, there was a span of 9 bases. This CDR3 is built from 16 residues. The CDR3 here is CASSPPGSSSGNTIYF. CDR3 nucleotide sequence: TGTGCCAGCTCACCACCGGGCAGTAGCTCTGGAAACACCATATATTTT.